The 29 T cell receptor beta chains in this list originate from one sample, sequenced in a study of T-cell reconstitution after alpha-beta-depleted transplantation in children. Unique molecular identifiers were used to barcode this TCRbeta library. TCRdb reprocessed the PCR reads via MiXCR and lists one record per CDR3 protein. The repertoire holds fewer than 550,000 distinct CDR3 sequences, with roughly 16% as singletons. The sample in question was PBMCs, mostly from graft donor cells, obtained 360 days after TCRalphabeta/CD19-depleted stem cell transplant. These TCRs come from a boy under two years old who had a stem cell transplant for Wiskott-Aldrich syndrome, so the T cells may come from the graft donor.

This sequence joins TRBV5-1 and TRBJ2-7; 10 bases agree with TRBD1. Per the germline V gene, CDR1 is SGHRS and CDR2 is YFSETQ. The J segment lost 3 bases and the V segment lost 4 bases, leaving 7 bases of the junction unmatched. The CDR3 totals 15 residues. As DNA, the CDR3 is TGCGCCAGCAGCCCCGGGACAGGGGAAGTCTACGAGCAGTACTTC. Translation: CASSPGTGEVYEQYF.

This clonotype was picked up many times. The chain employs TRBV29-1 and TRBJ2-5; a weak D match, TRBD2 (6 bases). Germline CDR1 reads SQVTM; CDR2 reads ANQGSEA. The CDR3 runs 12 residues. V lost 4 bases and J 7 bases, leaving 13 bases between the germline ends. The CDR3 coding sequence is TGCAGCGTTGTAACAGCGGGCGGGACCCAGTACTTC. This translates into CSVVTAGGTQYF. Supplemented by reference TRBV29-1 and TRBJ2-5, the full variable domain reads SAVISQKPSRDICQRGTSLTIQCQVDSQVTMMFWYRQQPGQSLTLIATANQGSEATYESGFVIDKFPISRPNLTFSTLTVSNMSPEDSSIYLCSVVTAGGTQYFGPGTRLLVL.

V usage is TRBV18 and J usage is TRBJ2-3; D is ambiguous. This CDR3 contains 15 residues. The germline V and J ends were trimmed by 1 base and 0 bases, with 8 bases remaining between them. CDR1 is KGHSH and CDR2 is LQKENI in the germline V gene. This chain's CDR3 is CASSPLSTSTDTQYF. CDR3 in DNA: TGTGCCAGCTCACCACTTTCAACTAGCACAGATACGCAGTATTTT.

The chain combines TRBV6-2 or TRBV6-3 with TRBJ2-1; D is ambiguous. Trimming left V 7 bases short and J 6 bases short, with 10 bases between. The germline gives CDR1 MNHEY, CDR2 SVGEGT. The CDR3 is 12 residues long. The CDR3 loop is CASTSTFNEQFF. CDR3 nucleotides: TGTGCCAGCACTTCTACATTCAATGAGCAGTTCTTC.

V usage is TRBV12-3 or TRBV12-4 and J usage is TRBJ1-3, with unresolved D. Deletions cut 2 bases from V and 1 base from J, with 12 bases between. The length of the CDR3 is 16 residues. The chain's CDR3 is CASSLWVSDSGNTIYF. The CDR3, as DNA: TGTGCCAGCAGTTTATGGGTCTCGGATTCTGGAAACACCATATATTTT.

This clonotype was counted at least ten times. The V and J genes are TRBV7-2 and TRBJ2-1; D remains ambiguous. Germline CDR1 is SGHTA and CDR2 is FQGNSA. Trimming left V 3 bases short and J 4 bases short, with 13 bases between. CDR3 size: 15 residues. The CDR3 here is CASSFGRVQYNEQFF. The CDR3 nucleotides are TGTGCCAGCAGCTTCGGAAGGGTACAATACAATGAGCAGTTCTTC. Drawing the rest from reference TRBV7-2 and TRBJ2-1, the complete variable domain is GAGVSQSPSNKVTEKGKDVELRCDPISGHTALYWYRQSLGQGLEFLIYFQGNSAPDKSGLPSDRFSAERTGGSVSTLTIQRTQQEDSAVYLCASSFGRVQYNEQFFGPGTRLTVL.

V and J are TRBV5-1 and TRBJ2-2; D remains ambiguous. Trimming pared 1 base from V and 1 base from J, leaving 14 bases between. This CDR3 contains 17 residues. Germline CDR1 is SGHRS and CDR2 is YFSETQ. CDR3 nucleotides: TGCGCCAGCAGCTTGTCGGCTTCGAAGCTGAACACCGGGGAGCTGTTTTTT. Translation gives CASSLSASKLNTGELFF.

The chain employs TRBV12-3 or TRBV12-4 and TRBJ1-1; no clear D. The CDR3 has 14 amino acids. The ends were cut back, 5 bases at V and 4 bases at J, with 14 bases in the middle. The CDR3: CASSPLRMVTEAFF. CDR3 nucleotide sequence: TGTGCCAGCAGTCCCCTCAGGATGGTCACTGAAGCTTTCTTT.

The chain has TRBV29-1 and TRBJ2-3; D unresolved. Trimming left V 3 bases short and J 2 bases short, with 9 bases between. CDR3 length: 13 amino acids. Per the germline V gene, CDR1 is SQVTM and CDR2 is ANQGSEA. The CDR3 sequence is CSVEGGFTDTQYF. CDR3 DNA sequence: TGCAGCGTTGAGGGCGGCTTCACAGATACGCAGTATTTT.

The chain couples TRBV4-3 to TRBJ2-2, with 8 bases matching TRBD2. The germline V gene has CDR1 LGHNA and CDR2 YSLEER. The CDR3 contains 17 residues. V dropped 3 bases and J dropped 6; count of bases not matched to a gene: 12. The CDR3 coding sequence is TGCGCCAGCAGCCAGATCATAAGCGGGAGCAGGGCCGGGGAGCTGTTTTTT. Its translation: CASSQIISGSRAGELFF.

The V gene is TRBV4-1, the J gene TRBJ2-7; either TRBD1 or TRBD2 may fit D (5 bases each). V dropped 1 base and J dropped 2 bases, with 18 bases sitting between them. The CDR3 extends over 17 amino acids. CDR1 and CDR2 (germline): MGHRA, YSYEKL. The DNA of the CDR3 is TGCGCCAGCAGCCAAGTGGCATGGACGGGGACGACCTACGAGCAGTACTTC. This encodes CASSQVAWTGTTYEQYF.

There are a few counts of this clonotype. V gene TRBV29-1 combines with J gene TRBJ2-6; no definite D call. V lost 7 bases and J lost 0, with 16 bases in between. The CDR3 spans 16 residues. Germline CDR1 is SQVTM and CDR2 is ANQGSEA. The CDR3 DNA follows: TGCAGCGGCTTCCTAGTCCACGCCTCTGGGGCCAACGTCCTGACTTTC. Protein product: CSGFLVHASGANVLTF.

The chain carries TRBV7-9 and TRBJ2-7, with D perhaps TRBD1 or TRBD2 (5 bases each). The CDR3 spans 16 residues. The germline CDR1 and CDR2 sequences are SEHNR and FQNEAQ (reference sequence). Between the trimmed V and J ends, which lost 1 base and 2 bases, there was a span of 15 bases. Written as DNA, the CDR3 is TGTGCCAGCAGCTTAGGAGAGTCAGGGAGCACCTACGAGCAGTACTTC. This encodes CASSLGESGSTYEQYF.

V gene TRBV20-1 combines with J gene TRBJ2-1, with 9 nucleotides matching TRBD2. V lost 2 bases and J lost 3; bases outside the gene matches: 2. Per germline, CDR1 DFQATT and CDR2 SNEGSKA (reference sequence). The CDR3 extends over 14 amino acids. The chain's CDR3 is CSARRTSDYNEQFF. CDR3 DNA: TGCAGTGCTAGAAGGACTAGCGACTACAATGAGCAGTTCTTC.

V usage is TRBV5-5 and J usage is TRBJ2-3; D not resolved. Trimming cost V 7 bases and J 4 bases, with 10 bases left between them. Germline CDR1 reads SGHKS; CDR2 reads YYEKEE (reference sequence). The CDR3 is 12 amino acids. The CDR3 DNA follows: TGTGCCAGCGGCCCTCGGCCAGATACGCAGTATTTT. Encoded protein: CASGPRPDTQYF.

Of note for this clonotype: Sequence at one end of the junction differs from germline and may be a read error. The chain is built from TRBV11-2 and TRBJ1-1; a weak D match, TRBD1 (6 bases). Germline assignment: CDR1 SGHAT and CDR2 FQNNGV. The CDR3 consists of 17 residues. The DNA of the CDR3 is TGTGCCTGCAGTTTAGATTTTTGGGACACCCCGAACACTGAAGCTTTCTTT. Its translation: CACSLDFWDTPNTEAFF.

The table lists this clonotype with a few counts. V usage is TRBV20-1 and J usage is TRBJ2-5; 7 bases align to TRBD1. This CDR3 region has 14 residues. V lost 6 bases and J lost 4; bases outside the gene matches: 11. The germline CDR1 and CDR2 sequences are DFQATT and SNEGSKA (reference sequence). CDR3 coding DNA: TGCAGTGCAGTCGACAGGGCTGGGGGAGAGACCCAGTACTTC. Protein sequence: CSAVDRAGGETQYF.

Many counts were recorded for this clonotype. The chain carries TRBV27 and TRBJ2-7; 8 nucleotides align to TRBD2. Germline CDR1 reads MNHEY; CDR2 reads SMNVEV (reference sequence). With 3 bases clipped from V and 2 bases from J, the junction kept 6 bases outside the gene matches. The CDR3 consists of 15 residues. This chain's CDR3 is CASSFTSGPPYEQYF. CDR3 in DNA: TGTGCCAGCAGTTTCACTAGCGGCCCCCCCTACGAGCAGTACTTC.

In this sample, this clonotype turned up many times. This chain links TRBV29-1 with TRBJ2-1; D perhaps matches TRBD1 (6 bases). The CDR3 has 11 residues. The germline CDR1 and CDR2 sequences are SQVTM and ANQGSEA. V was pared by 8 bases and J by 9 bases, with 14 bases between. CDR3 bases: TGCAGCACCAGGGGTCCGGTTGAGCAGTTCTTC. The encoded protein is CSTRGPVEQFF.

The chain carries TRBV20-1 and TRBJ2-1, with D unclear. Trimming stripped 1 base from V and 6 bases from J, with 13 bases between. This CDR3 has 14 amino acids. Germline CDR1 and CDR2: DFQATT and SNEGSKA (reference sequence). The CDR3 DNA reads TGCAGTGCTAGAGTGGCCTATCGCGTCAATGAGCAGTTCTTC. Its protein product is CSARVAYRVNEQFF.

J is TRBJ2-7 and V is TRBV5-1, with D hard to call. Germline V CDR1 and CDR2: SGHRS, YFSETQ. V lost 4 bases and J 0 bases, leaving 11 bases between the germline ends. This CDR3 has 14 amino acids. The CDR3 loop reads CASSPGWSSYEQYF. The DNA of the CDR3 is TGCGCCAGCAGCCCCGGATGGAGCTCCTACGAGCAGTACTTC.

This chain uses TRBV28 with TRBJ2-5, with D unclear. This CDR3 region has 15 residues. Trimming left V 4 bases short and J 3 bases short, with 15 bases between. Germline CDR1 is MDHEN and CDR2 is SYDVKM. CDR3 sequence reads: CASSSYSGVKETQYF. The CDR3 DNA sequence: TGTGCCAGCAGTTCCTATTCGGGCGTAAAAGAGACCCAGTACTTC.

This clonotype occurred a few times. This rearrangement joins TRBV20-1 to TRBJ1-6; tentatively, D is TRBD1 (5 bases). CDR3 length equals 13 residues. V lost 5 bases to trimming and J lost 8 bases, with 13 bases between them. The germline V gene encodes CDR1 DFQATT and CDR2 SNEGSKA (reference sequence). The CDR3 DNA reads as TGCAGTGCTCGCAGGGATCCCGATTCACCCCTCCACTTT. Its protein is CSARRDPDSPLHF.

This clonotype showed up just a few times. The rearrangement uses TRBV12-3 or TRBV12-4 and TRBJ2-7, with D unclear. Trimming shortened V by 5 bases and J by 3 bases, and 14 bases separated the two germline ends. The CDR3 covers 14 residues. This CDR3 is CASSPRRAFYEQYF. The CDR3 nucleotides read TGTGCCAGCAGTCCCAGAAGGGCTTTCTACGAGCAGTACTTC.

This clonotype has a handful of counts. The chain joins TRBV20-1 to TRBJ1-2; maybe TRBD1 (6 bases). V was cut by 5 bases and J by 0 bases, with 16 bases left in between. The CDR3 is made up of 15 amino acids. Germline loops: CDR1 DFQATT, CDR2 SNEGSKA (reference sequence). CDR3 DNA sequence: TGCAGTGCTCAGAAGCCGGGGGCCTCTAACTATGGCTACACCTTC. It specifies CSAQKPGASNYGYTF.

This clonotype occurred a few times. The rearrangement uses TRBV20-1 and TRBJ2-6; D not resolved. Germline V gene sequence: CDR1 DFQATT, CDR2 SNEGSKA (reference sequence). CDR3 size: 13 residues. The CDR3 sequence: CSAGLPGANVLTF. In DNA form, the CDR3 reads TGCAGCGCCGGTCTCCCTGGGGCCAACGTCCTGACTTTC.

This clonotype was seen only a few times. V gene TRBV12-3 or TRBV12-4 combines with J gene TRBJ1-2; D is ambiguous. The V end lost 5 bases, the J end lost 8 bases, and 15 bases lay between the germline ends. This CDR3 spans 13 amino acids. The CDR3 sequence: CASSRTASEGYTF. Written as DNA, the CDR3 is TGTGCCAGCAGTAGAACGGCCTCGGAAGGCTACACCTTC.

V and J are TRBV20-1 and TRBJ2-1; D may be TRBD1 (8 bases). V shed 4 bases and J shed 2 bases, with 24 bases lying between them. Germline loops: CDR1 DFQATT, CDR2 SNEGSKA (reference sequence). The CDR3 spans 18 residues. This chain's CDR3 is CSANYFRGHGLAYNEQFF. The CDR3 coding sequence is TGCAGTGCTAATTACTTCAGGGGGCACGGACTAGCCTACAATGAGCAGTTCTTC.

V is TRBV7-9 and J is TRBJ1-3, with D uncertain. CDR1 and CDR2 from the germline V gene are SEHNR and FQNEAQ (reference sequence). The V end lost 1 base, the J end lost 2 bases, and 6 bases lay between the germline ends. The CDR3 is 14 amino acids. The CDR3 DNA reads TGTGCCAGCAGCTTAGGAGGTCCTGGAAACACCATATATTTT. Residues: CASSLGGPGNTIYF.